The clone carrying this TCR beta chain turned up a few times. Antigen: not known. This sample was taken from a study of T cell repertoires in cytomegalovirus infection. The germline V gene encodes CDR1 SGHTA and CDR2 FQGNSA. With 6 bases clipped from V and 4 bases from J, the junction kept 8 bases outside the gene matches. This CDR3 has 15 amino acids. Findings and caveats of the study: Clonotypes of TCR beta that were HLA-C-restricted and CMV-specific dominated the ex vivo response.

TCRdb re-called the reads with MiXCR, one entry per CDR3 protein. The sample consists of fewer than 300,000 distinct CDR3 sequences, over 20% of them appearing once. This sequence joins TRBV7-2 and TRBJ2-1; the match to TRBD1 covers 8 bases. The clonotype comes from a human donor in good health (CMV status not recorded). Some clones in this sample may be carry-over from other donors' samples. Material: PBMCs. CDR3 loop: CASSSLRGPYNEQFF. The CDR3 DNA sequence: TGTGCCAGCAGTTCACTCAGGGGGCCTTACAATGAGCAGTTCTTC.